This T cell receptor beta chain came from a study of blood T cell repertoires in COVID-19. In the study overall: Spain, Italy and the United States supplied samples that represented acute and convalescent COVID-19. The analysed material was cDNA or gDNA that came from T cells, B-cell-depleted T cells, or PBMCs.

The germline V gene encodes CDR1 SGHNT and CDR2 YYREEE (reference sequence). V was cut by 1 base and J by 0 bases, with 12 bases left in between. This CDR3 comprises 16 residues. Participant age was roughly 18 to 89 years, and participants resided in about 25 US areas. TCRdb keeps only in-frame clones here, not all; method: immunoSEQ multiplex PCR. Here the sample spans over 200,000 clones, 84% being singletons. This clonotype was obtained from a man between 60 and 75 years old who had recovered from COVID-19. Sequencing was carried out using PBMCs or T cells enriched from blood (not recorded which). V and J are TRBV5-4 and TRBJ2-3; tentatively, D is TRBD2 (6 bases). Here the CDR3 reads CASSLYRGVSTDTQYF. CDR3 bases: TGTGCCAGCAGCTTGTATCGCGGGGTGAGCACAGATACGCAGTATTTT. The variable domain in full, with the rest retrieved from reference TRBV5-4 and TRBJ2-3, is ETGVTQSPTHLIKTRGQQVTLRCSSQSGHNTVSWYQQALGQGPQFIFQYYREEENGRGNFPPRFSGLQFPNYSSELNVNALELDDSALYLCASSLYRGVSTDTQYFGPGTRLTVL.